The clone carrying this T cell receptor (beta chain) was detected only once. What it binds is unknown. Sequenced material consisted of expressed TCRB transcripts (all of the isolated RNA was reverse transcribed). Some clones are missing from TCRdb's copy, which holds only in-frame ones; the method was immunoSEQ multiplex PCR. The sample consists of approximately 40,000 clones, roughly 50% of them appearing once. This entry belongs to a study of beta chain features in type 1 diabetes. Study outcomes and limitations: A moderate, significant TCRB CDR3 shortening appeared in type 1 diabetes across four CD4+ subsets. The study found that naive, central memory and Treg TCRB repertoires appeared more similar in patients than in healthy donors.

Sorting that relied on CD45RO/CCR7/CD25/CD127/CD95/CD27 yielded CD4+ naive, central memory, regulatory and stem cell-like memory cells. Trimming stripped 4 bases from V and 3 bases from J, with 19 bases between. Germline lookup yields CDR1 MNHEY and CDR2 SVGAGI. The CDR3 covers 16 residues. The rearrangement links TRBV6-5 to TRBJ2-7; possibly TRBD1 for D (7 bases). Material: stem cell memory CD4+ T cells from blood. The TCR was taken from a woman aged 25 to 45 in good health. The CDR3 nucleotides read TGTGCCAGCAGTTGGGGGGCCCCGGGACAGAGCTACGAGCAGTACTTC. Its protein is CASSWGAPGQSYEQYF.